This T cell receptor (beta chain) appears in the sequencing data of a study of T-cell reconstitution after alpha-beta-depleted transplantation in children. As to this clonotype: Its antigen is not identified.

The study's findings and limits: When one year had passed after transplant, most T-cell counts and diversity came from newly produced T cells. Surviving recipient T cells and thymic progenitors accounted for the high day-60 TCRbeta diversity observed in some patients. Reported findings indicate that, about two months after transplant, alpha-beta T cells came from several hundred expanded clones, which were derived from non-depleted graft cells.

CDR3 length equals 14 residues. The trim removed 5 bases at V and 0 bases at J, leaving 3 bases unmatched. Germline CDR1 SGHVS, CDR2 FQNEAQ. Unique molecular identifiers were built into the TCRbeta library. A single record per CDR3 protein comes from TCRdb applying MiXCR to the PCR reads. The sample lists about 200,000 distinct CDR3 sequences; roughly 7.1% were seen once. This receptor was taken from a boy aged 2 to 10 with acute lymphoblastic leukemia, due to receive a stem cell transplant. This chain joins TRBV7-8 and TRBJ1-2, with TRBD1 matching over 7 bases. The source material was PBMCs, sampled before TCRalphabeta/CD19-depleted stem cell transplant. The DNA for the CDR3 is TGTGCCAGCAGCCAGACAGGGACTAACTATGGCTACACCTTC. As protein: CASSQTGTNYGYTF.